This T cell receptor (beta chain) was recovered during a study of cytomegalovirus exposure and HLA in healthy donors. Overall study results and limits: A later analysis showed that HLA-associated TCR beta chains had undergone more clonal expansion than equally common others.

Primers: 60 Vbeta forward and 13 Jbeta reverse. The protocol was immunoSEQ multiplex PCR, while the TCRdb copy is restricted to in-frame clones and leaves out a portion. The data hold about 45,000 clones, with roughly 87% observed a single time. A remark on this clone: Antigen unknown.

Germline lookup yields CDR1 MGHRA and CDR2 YSYEKL. V was pared by 9 bases and J by 2 bases, with 3 bases of the junction left unmatched. The CDR3 runs 13 residues. This chain joins TRBV4-1 and TRBJ2-3, with 9 bases lining up with TRBD2. Source material: PBMCs. The sequence derives from a middle-aged woman in good health and CMV-seropositive. This CDR3 is CASVAGDTDTQYF. CDR3 DNA: TGCGCCAGTGTAGCGGGAGACACAGATACGCAGTATTTT.